Listed below are T cell receptor beta chains from one sample, sequenced in a study of cytomegalovirus exposure and HLA in healthy donors. Using immunoSEQ multiplex PCR, the repertoire was profiled, and TCRdb retains in-frame clones only, with some absent. The sample lists some 100,000 clones; around nine tenths were seen once. Sequencing was carried out using PBMCs. These receptors were obtained from a woman aged 18-35 years in good health and CMV-seronegative. CDR3s include the opening cysteine and the closing phenylalanine or tryptophan. D genes are given only for firm matches. Rows give clone size only sometimes, using once, few, many, or a class for an expanded clone.

CDR3aa: CAWSVRGRNYEQYF
CDR3nt: TGTGCCTGGAGTGTACGGGGAAGAAACTACGAGCAGTACTTC
abundance: -
j_gene: TRBJ2-7
v_gene: TRBV30
d_gene: -

CDR3aa: CSAFRYNEQFF
CDR3nt: TGCAGTGCTTTCCGTTATAATGAGCAGTTCTTC
abundance: -
j_gene: TRBJ2-1
v_gene: TRBV20-1
d_gene: -

CDR3aa: CASSRSGGLGDTQYF
CDR3nt: TGTGCCAGCAGCCGTAGTGGGGGACTTGGAGATACGCAGTATTTT
abundance: -
j_gene: TRBJ2-3
v_gene: TRBV7-9
d_gene: -

CDR3aa: CASSPLTGGNEKLFF
CDR3nt: TGTGCCAGCAGCCCCCTGACAGGGGGAAATGAAAAACTGTTTTTT
abundance: few
j_gene: TRBJ1-4
v_gene: TRBV14
d_gene: TRBD1

CDR3aa: CASSYSGTGDPYEQYF
CDR3nt: TGTGCCAGCAGTTACTCCGGGACAGGGGACCCCTACGAGCAGTACTTC
abundance: -
j_gene: TRBJ2-7
v_gene: TRBV6-5
d_gene: TRBD1

CDR3aa: CASSSTGEMGDEQYF
CDR3nt: TGTGCCAGCAGCTCGACAGGGGAGATGGGTGACGAGCAGTACTTC
abundance: -
j_gene: TRBJ2-7
v_gene: TRBV11-2
d_gene: TRBD1

CDR3aa: CSVDWPPGQSTYGYTF
CDR3nt: TGCAGCGTTGATTGGCCCCCGGGACAGAGTACTTATGGCTACACCTTC
abundance: -
j_gene: TRBJ1-2
v_gene: TRBV29-1
d_gene: TRBD1

CDR3aa: CSVEDTGAEQYF
CDR3nt: TGCAGCGTTGAAGACACAGGGGCCGAGCAGTACTTC
abundance: -
j_gene: TRBJ2-7
v_gene: TRBV29-1
d_gene: TRBD1

CDR3aa: CASSGGLAGGSTDTQYF
CDR3nt: TGTGCCAGCAGCGGGGGTCTGGCGGGGGGGAGCACAGATACGCAGTATTTT
abundance: once
j_gene: TRBJ2-3
v_gene: TRBV4-2
d_gene: TRBD2

CDR3aa: CASSLNTGTVDYEQYF
CDR3nt: TGTGCCAGCAGCCTTAATACGGGGACAGTAGACTACGAGCAGTACTTC
abundance: few
j_gene: TRBJ2-7
v_gene: TRBV7-9
d_gene: TRBD1

CDR3aa: CASTEAGEGETQYF
CDR3nt: TGTGCCAGCACAGAAGCGGGAGAGGGAGAGACCCAGTACTTC
abundance: -
j_gene: TRBJ2-5
v_gene: TRBV28
d_gene: TRBD2

CDR3aa: CASSKGDSSYEQYF
CDR3nt: TGTGCCAGCAGCAAAGGGGACAGCTCCTACGAGCAGTACTTC
abundance: -
j_gene: TRBJ2-7
v_gene: TRBV11-1
d_gene: TRBD1

CDR3aa: CAISGGSYEQYF
CDR3nt: TGTGCCATCAGTGGCGGCTCCTACGAGCAGTACTTC
abundance: -
j_gene: TRBJ2-7
v_gene: TRBV10-3
d_gene: -

CDR3aa: CASSIDSSYNSPLHF
CDR3nt: TGTGCCAGCAGCATCGACAGCTCCTATAATTCACCCCTCCACTTT
abundance: -
j_gene: TRBJ1-6
v_gene: TRBV7-6
d_gene: -

CDR3aa: CASSLDGGRDQPQHF
CDR3nt: TGTGCCAGCAGTCTAGATGGGGGCAGGGATCAGCCCCAGCATTTT
abundance: -
j_gene: TRBJ1-5
v_gene: TRBV7-2
d_gene: -

CDR3aa: CASSQGRRGTEAFF
CDR3nt: TGTGCCAGCAGCCAGGGCCGTCGAGGGACTGAAGCTTTCTTT
abundance: -
j_gene: TRBJ1-1
v_gene: TRBV14
d_gene: -

CDR3aa: CASSPGTSRGETQYF
CDR3nt: TGTGCCAGCAGCCCCGGGACTAGTCGGGGGGAGACCCAGTACTTC
abundance: -
j_gene: TRBJ2-5
v_gene: TRBV7-2
d_gene: TRBD2

CDR3aa: CASSPTPLGQTPNSGNTIYF
CDR3nt: TGCGCCAGCAGTCCGACTCCCTTGGGACAGACCCCTAACTCTGGAAACACCATATATTTT
abundance: -
j_gene: TRBJ1-3
v_gene: TRBV23-1
d_gene: TRBD1

CDR3aa: CASSHGLAGSEELFF
CDR3nt: TGTGCCAGCTCGCACGGACTAGCGGGGTCAGAGGAGCTGTTTTTT
abundance: few
j_gene: TRBJ2-2
v_gene: TRBV18
d_gene: TRBD2

CDR3aa: CASRLGTVVYF
CDR3nt: TGTGCCAGCAGGTTAGGGACAGTGGTATACTTC
abundance: -
j_gene: TRBJ2-5
v_gene: TRBV5-6
d_gene: TRBD1

CDR3aa: CASSLTGYNQPQHF
CDR3nt: TGTGCCAGCAGTTTAACAGGGTATAATCAGCCCCAGCATTTT
abundance: -
j_gene: TRBJ1-5
v_gene: TRBV27
d_gene: -

CDR3aa: CASSVDDYTDTQYF
CDR3nt: TGTGCCAGCAGCGTAGATGACTACACAGATACGCAGTATTTT
abundance: -
j_gene: TRBJ2-3
v_gene: TRBV9
d_gene: -

CDR3aa: CASRKWEDRGGNEQFF
CDR3nt: TGTGCCAGTAGGAAGTGGGAGGACAGGGGTGGGAATGAGCAGTTCTTC
abundance: -
j_gene: TRBJ2-1
v_gene: TRBV19
d_gene: TRBD1

CDR3aa: CASLAGTGDEQFF
CDR3nt: TGTGCCAGCTTAGCGGGAACGGGAGATGAGCAGTTCTTC
abundance: -
j_gene: TRBJ2-1
v_gene: TRBV2
d_gene: TRBD2

CDR3aa: CASSQDPRGRIDTQYF
CDR3nt: TGCGCCAGCAGCCAGGACCCCAGGGGGCGGATAGATACGCAGTATTTT
abundance: once
j_gene: TRBJ2-3
v_gene: TRBV4-3
d_gene: TRBD1

CDR3aa: CASSSSGGPSTDTQYF
CDR3nt: TGTGCCAGCTCATCTTCCGGGGGTCCCAGCACAGATACGCAGTATTTT
abundance: -
j_gene: TRBJ2-3
v_gene: TRBV18
d_gene: -

CDR3aa: CASIVYYGYTF
CDR3nt: TGTGCCAGCATAGTGTACTATGGCTACACCTTC
abundance: once
j_gene: TRBJ1-2
v_gene: TRBV2
d_gene: -

CDR3aa: CASSEPAKDRGNYGYTF
CDR3nt: TGCGCCAGCAGTGAGCCCGCCAAGGACAGGGGAAACTATGGCTACACCTTC
abundance: few
j_gene: TRBJ1-2
v_gene: TRBV10-2
d_gene: TRBD1